This T cell receptor beta chain was documented in a study of cytomegalovirus exposure and HLA in healthy donors. This CDR3 contains 14 residues. V was pared by 0 bases and J by 4 bases, with 9 bases between. Germline CDR1 reads SGHTA; CDR2 reads FQGNSA. Sequenced by immunoSEQ multiplex PCR; TCRdb stores in-frame clones only, minus some. The sample has tens of thousands of clones, more than 75% seen once. The V gene is TRBV7-2, the J gene TRBJ1-1; TRBD1 might be the D (5 bases). The sequence was obtained from a man aged 18 to 30 in good health and CMV-seronegative. The sequenced sample was PBMCs. CDR3 sequence reads: CASSLAPGGTEAFF. The CDR3 DNA is TGTGCCAGCAGCTTAGCTCCCGGGGGCACTGAAGCTTTCTTT.